This T cell receptor beta chain was identified during a study of identical twins. Each CDR3 protein is one row after TCRdb ran MiXCR on the 5' RACE reads. The profile shows a few hundred thousand distinct CDR3 sequences, around 20% of them singletons. Study conclusions and caveats: Abundant beta clonotypes from cord blood had fewer insertions, unlike memory repertoires, which showed none.

The CDR3 consists of 12 residues. Germline V gives CDR1 MDHEN, CDR2 SYDVKM. Deletions cut 2 bases from V and 3 bases from J, with 5 bases between. This clonotype was counted many times. Its antigen is not known. The sample was naive T cells sorted from blood. This TCR came from a man between 50 and 59 years old in good health. The J gene is TRBJ2-7, the V gene TRBV28; D gene uncertain. This chain's CDR3 is CASSLPHYEQYF. Here the CDR3 DNA reads TGTGCCAGCAGTTTACCCCACTACGAGCAGTACTTC.